Listed here are 5 T cell receptor beta chains from one sample, sequenced in a study of brain metastases from non-small cell lung cancer. Repertoires were generated with immunoSEQ multiplex PCR, while TCRdb's copy carries only in-frame clones and drops some. The data show about 7,800 clones, with about 85% seen just once and around 4% held by the top ten. The sequenced sample was primary lung tumor tissue. These receptors originate from a donor at least 40 years old with non-small cell lung cancer.

The J gene is TRBJ1-1, the V gene TRBV27, with D possibly TRBD1 on 5 matching bases. Germline CDR1 and CDR2: MNHEY and SMNVEV (reference sequence). The CDR3 has 15 residues. V dropped 2 bases and J dropped 0 bases, with 10 bases sitting between them. The CDR3 sequence: CASSLREGMNTEAFF. In DNA form, the CDR3 reads TGTGCCAGCAGTTTACGTGAGGGGATGAACACTGAAGCTTTCTTT.

This clone was seen more than once but under ten times. This chain uses TRBV5-1 with TRBJ2-3; 7 bases match TRBD2. The CDR3 extends over 15 amino acids. Germline assignment: CDR1 SGHRS and CDR2 YFSETQ. V lost 4 bases to trimming and J lost 5 bases; unmatched junction nucleotides: 10. The CDR3 sequence: CASSRDGGYEDTQYF. Written as DNA, the CDR3 is TGCGCCAGCAGCCGAGACGGGGGGTACGAAGATACGCAGTATTTT.

This sequence joins TRBV11-3 and TRBJ2-7; 7 positions match TRBD2. The length of the CDR3 is 14 residues. Trimming took 5 bases from V and 0 from J; bases not matched to a gene: 4. Looked up from germline, CDR1 is SGHNT and CDR2 is YENEEA. Written as DNA, the CDR3 is TGTGCCAGCAGCCCCGGGGGGAACTCCTACGAGCAGTACTTC. It codes for CASSPGGNSYEQYF.

This clone has a single count. The chain couples TRBV7-6 to TRBJ1-6; D possibly corresponds to TRBD1 (5 bases). In germline, CDR1 is SGHVS, CDR2 FNYEAQ. The ends were cut back, 2 bases at V and 7 bases at J, with 18 bases in the middle. CDR3 size: 17 residues. CDR3 sequence reads: CASSLLERGGLNSPLHF. The CDR3 bases are TGTGCCAGCAGCTTACTGGAGAGGGGTGGGTTAAATTCACCCCTCCACTTT.

The genes are TRBV18 and TRBJ2-7; TRBD2 matches at 7 bases. Germline V gene sequence: CDR1 KGHSH, CDR2 LQKENI. The length of the CDR3 is 13 residues. Losses at the gene ends were 0 bases for V and 6 bases for J; bases not matched to a gene: 2. The CDR3 bases are TGTGCCAGCTCACCACCGGGGGGGGGCGAGCAGTACTTC. Translated: CASSPPGGGEQYF.